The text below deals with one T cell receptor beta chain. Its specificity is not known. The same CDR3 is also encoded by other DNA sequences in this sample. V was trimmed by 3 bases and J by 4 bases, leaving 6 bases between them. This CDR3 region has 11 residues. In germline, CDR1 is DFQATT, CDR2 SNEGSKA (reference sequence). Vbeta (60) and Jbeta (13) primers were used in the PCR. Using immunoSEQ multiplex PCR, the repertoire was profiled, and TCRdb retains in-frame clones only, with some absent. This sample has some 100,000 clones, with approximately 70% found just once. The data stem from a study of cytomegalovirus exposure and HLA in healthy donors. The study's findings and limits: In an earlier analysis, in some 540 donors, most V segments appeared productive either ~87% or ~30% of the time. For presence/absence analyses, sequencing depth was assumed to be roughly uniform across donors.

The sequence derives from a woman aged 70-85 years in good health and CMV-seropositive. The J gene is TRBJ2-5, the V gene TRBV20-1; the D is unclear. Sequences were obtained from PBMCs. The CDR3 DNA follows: TGCAGTGCTAGGACTGGAGAGACCCAGTACTTC. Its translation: CSARTGETQYF.